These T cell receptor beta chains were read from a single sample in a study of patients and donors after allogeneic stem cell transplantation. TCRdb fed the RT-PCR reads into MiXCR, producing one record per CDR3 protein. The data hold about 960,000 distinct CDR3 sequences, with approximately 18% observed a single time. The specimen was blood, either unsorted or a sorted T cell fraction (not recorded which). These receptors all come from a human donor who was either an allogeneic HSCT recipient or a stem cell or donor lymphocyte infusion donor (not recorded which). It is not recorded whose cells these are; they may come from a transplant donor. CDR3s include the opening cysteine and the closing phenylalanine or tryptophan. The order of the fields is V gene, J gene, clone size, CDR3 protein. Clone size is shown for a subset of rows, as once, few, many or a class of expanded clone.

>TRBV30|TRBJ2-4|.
CAWSVQEAKNIQYF
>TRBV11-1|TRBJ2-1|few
CASSSFLGQGAVYNEQFF
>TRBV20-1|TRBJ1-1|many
CSADARLNTEAFF
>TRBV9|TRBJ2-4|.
CASSHLGPQYF
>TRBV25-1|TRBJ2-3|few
CASSVSGQFSTDTQYF
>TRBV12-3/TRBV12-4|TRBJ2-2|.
CASSPGQGGEGELFF
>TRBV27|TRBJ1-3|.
CASSSQRTVGNTIYF
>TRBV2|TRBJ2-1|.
CASRMGGDEQFF
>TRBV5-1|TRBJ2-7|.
CASSAGLAPTSYEQYF
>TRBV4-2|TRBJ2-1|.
CASSQEDAALAINEQFF
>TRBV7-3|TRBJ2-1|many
CASSLSRNEQFF
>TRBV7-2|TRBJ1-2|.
CASGTRGLNYGYTF
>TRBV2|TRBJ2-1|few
CASSESGVGEQFF
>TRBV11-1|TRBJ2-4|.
CASDNYAGWGGGKNIQYF
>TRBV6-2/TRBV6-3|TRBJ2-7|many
CASSSQGGPYEQYF
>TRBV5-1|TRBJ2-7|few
CASSRTGDAYEQYF
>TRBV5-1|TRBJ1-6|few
CASSLAGTGVSPLHF
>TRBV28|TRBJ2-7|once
CASSPRPRGLTYEQYF
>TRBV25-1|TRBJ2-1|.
CASSITGAYEQFF
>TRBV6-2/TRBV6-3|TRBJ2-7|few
CASSPSLAQNEQYF
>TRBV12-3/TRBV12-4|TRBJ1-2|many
CASSLAGGNYGYTF
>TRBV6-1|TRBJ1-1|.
CASRLGTGEAAFF
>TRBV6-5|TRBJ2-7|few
CASSYSRTTNYEQYF
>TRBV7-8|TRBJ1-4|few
CASRRLHGTANEKLFF
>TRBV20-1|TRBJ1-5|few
CSARDAHDKPQHF